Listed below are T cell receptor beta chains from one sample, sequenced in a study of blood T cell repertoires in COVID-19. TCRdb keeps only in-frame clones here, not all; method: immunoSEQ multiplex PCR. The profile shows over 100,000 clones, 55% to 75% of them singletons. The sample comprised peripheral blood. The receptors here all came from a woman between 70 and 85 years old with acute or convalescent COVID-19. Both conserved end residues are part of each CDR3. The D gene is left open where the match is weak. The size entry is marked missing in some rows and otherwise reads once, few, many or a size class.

cdr3_nt: TGTGCCACCTCGGAGCTCAATGAGCAGTTCTTC; cdr3_aa: CATSELNEQFF; v_call: TRBV19; j_call: TRBJ2-1; d_call: .; clone_size: once
cdr3_nt: TGTGCCAGCAGTCCGTCACCACAGTCTAATAGCAATCAGCCCCAGCATTTT; cdr3_aa: CASSPSPQSNSNQPQHF; v_call: TRBV27; j_call: TRBJ1-5; d_call: .; clone_size: .
cdr3_nt: TGTGCCAGCAGCCCGGGACAGTCACACACCGGGGAGCTGTTTTTT; cdr3_aa: CASSPGQSHTGELFF; v_call: TRBV2; j_call: TRBJ2-2; d_call: TRBD1; clone_size: .
cdr3_nt: TGTGCCAGCAGCGCCACAGGGGGCGGGGAGACCCAGTACTTC; cdr3_aa: CASSATGGGETQYF; v_call: TRBV2; j_call: TRBJ2-5; d_call: TRBD1; clone_size: .
cdr3_nt: TGCGCCAGCAGCTCGGACAGCGGGATTTCACCCCTCCACTTT; cdr3_aa: CASSSDSGISPLHF; v_call: TRBV5-1; j_call: TRBJ1-6; d_call: .; clone_size: .
cdr3_nt: TGTGCCAGTAGTATGGGGACAGGGGCCCACCAAGAGACCCAGTACTTC; cdr3_aa: CASSMGTGAHQETQYF; v_call: TRBV19; j_call: TRBJ2-5; d_call: TRBD1; clone_size: .
cdr3_nt: TGTGCCAGCAGTGACCAGGGGGTCGCCGCAGATACGCAGTATTTT; cdr3_aa: CASSDQGVAADTQYF; v_call: TRBV6-4; j_call: TRBJ2-3; d_call: TRBD1; clone_size: .
cdr3_nt: TGCGCCAGCAGCTCTCTAGCGGGAGTAGGGACCGGGGAGCTGTTTTTT; cdr3_aa: CASSSLAGVGTGELFF; v_call: TRBV5-1; j_call: TRBJ2-2; d_call: TRBD2; clone_size: .
cdr3_nt: TGTGCCAGCAGCGTTAGCGGGGGGGCGGATACGCAGTATTTT; cdr3_aa: CASSVSGGADTQYF; v_call: TRBV13; j_call: TRBJ2-3; d_call: TRBD2; clone_size: .
cdr3_nt: TGTGCCAGCAGCGAGACTAACACAGATACGCAGTATTTT; cdr3_aa: CASSETNTDTQYF; v_call: TRBV9; j_call: TRBJ2-3; d_call: .; clone_size: .
cdr3_nt: TGTGCCACTAGTGCTGCGTGGACAGGAAATCAGCCCCAGCATTTT; cdr3_aa: CATSAAWTGNQPQHF; v_call: TRBV19; j_call: TRBJ1-5; d_call: TRBD1; clone_size: .
cdr3_nt: TGTGCCAGCAGCGTAGGTGGGGGGTCCTATGGCTACACCTTC; cdr3_aa: CASSVGGGSYGYTF; v_call: TRBV9; j_call: TRBJ1-2; d_call: .; clone_size: .
cdr3_nt: TGTGCCAGCAGCTTAGGGTCGGACAGGGTGGCTTTCTTT; cdr3_aa: CASSLGSDRVAFF; v_call: TRBV7-9; j_call: TRBJ1-1; d_call: TRBD1; clone_size: .
cdr3_nt: TGCGCCAGCACCCTTAATTGGGGCGTGGGGGAGCTGTTTTTT; cdr3_aa: CASTLNWGVGELFF; v_call: TRBV5-1; j_call: TRBJ2-2; d_call: .; clone_size: .
cdr3_nt: TGTGCCAGTAGTATACGGGGGGCTGACCGGCCCGAGCAGTACTTC; cdr3_aa: CASSIRGADRPEQYF; v_call: TRBV19; j_call: TRBJ2-7; d_call: .; clone_size: .
cdr3_nt: TGCGCCAGCAGTGAAACCGGGACAGGACCCTACAATGAGCAGTTCTTC; cdr3_aa: CASSETGTGPYNEQFF; v_call: TRBV10-1; j_call: TRBJ2-1; d_call: TRBD1; clone_size: .
cdr3_nt: TGCGCCAGCAGCCAAGATCTTGGCAGGGCCGCTTCTAACTATGGCTACACCTTC; cdr3_aa: CASSQDLGRAASNYGYTF; v_call: TRBV4-3; j_call: TRBJ1-2; d_call: .; clone_size: once
cdr3_nt: TGTGCCAGCCTTAGGGAGTATAATTCACCCCTCCACTTT; cdr3_aa: CASLREYNSPLHF; v_call: TRBV6-6; j_call: TRBJ1-6; d_call: .; clone_size: .
cdr3_nt: TGTGCCAGTAGTATAAGTACATCGAACACTGAAGCTTTCTTT; cdr3_aa: CASSISTSNTEAFF; v_call: TRBV19; j_call: TRBJ1-1; d_call: .; clone_size: once
cdr3_nt: TGTGCCAGCACCCCCCGGGCTAGCGGCACCGGGGAGCTGTTTTTT; cdr3_aa: CASTPRASGTGELFF; v_call: TRBV27; j_call: TRBJ2-2; d_call: TRBD2; clone_size: .
cdr3_nt: TGCGCCAGCAGCCAAATACAGAGCTCCTACGAGCAGTACTTC; cdr3_aa: CASSQIQSSYEQYF; v_call: TRBV4-1; j_call: TRBJ2-7; d_call: .; clone_size: few
cdr3_nt: TGTGCCAGCAGTGAAGCTCTAGCGGACCCCTCCTACAATGAGCAGTTCTTC; cdr3_aa: CASSEALADPSYNEQFF; v_call: TRBV2; j_call: TRBJ2-1; d_call: TRBD2; clone_size: many
cdr3_nt: TGTGCCAGCAGAGAAAAAGACAGCTCTGGAAACACCATATATTTT; cdr3_aa: CASREKDSSGNTIYF; v_call: TRBV5-4; j_call: TRBJ1-3; d_call: .; clone_size: .
cdr3_nt: TGTGCCAGCAGCCAAGACAGGGATAGATCTTACGGAAACACCATATATTTT; cdr3_aa: CASSQDRDRSYGNTIYF; v_call: TRBV14; j_call: TRBJ1-3; d_call: .; clone_size: .
cdr3_nt: TGTGCCAGCAGCGTAGACACAGCGGGTTCACCCCTCCACTTT; cdr3_aa: CASSVDTAGSPLHF; v_call: TRBV9; j_call: TRBJ1-6; d_call: .; clone_size: few
cdr3_nt: TGTGCCAGTAGGCCTAGCGTATCCTACAATGAGCAGTTCTTC; cdr3_aa: CASRPSVSYNEQFF; v_call: TRBV19; j_call: TRBJ2-1; d_call: .; clone_size: many
cdr3_nt: TGTGCCAGCAGCTTCCCAGGACAGGGGGCGGAGACCCAGTACTTC; cdr3_aa: CASSFPGQGAETQYF; v_call: TRBV7-8; j_call: TRBJ2-5; d_call: TRBD1; clone_size: .
cdr3_nt: TGTGCCACCATGACGGGACAGGGGTCCAACGAGCAGTACTTC; cdr3_aa: CATMTGQGSNEQYF; v_call: TRBV10-3; j_call: TRBJ2-7; d_call: TRBD1; clone_size: .
cdr3_nt: TGTGCCAGTAGTATATTACCCCGACCCCGACAGGCCGGAAACACCATATATTTT; cdr3_aa: CASSILPRPRQAGNTIYF; v_call: TRBV19; j_call: TRBJ1-3; d_call: .; clone_size: .
cdr3_nt: TGTGCCAGCAGCCGGGACAGGGGGTACAATGAGCAGTTCTTC; cdr3_aa: CASSRDRGYNEQFF; v_call: TRBV7-2; j_call: TRBJ2-1; d_call: TRBD1; clone_size: few
cdr3_nt: TGTGCCACCGGGGGTCCGGGCTACACCTTC; cdr3_aa: CATGGPGYTF; v_call: TRBV7-9; j_call: TRBJ1-2; d_call: .; clone_size: few
cdr3_nt: TGTGCCAGCAGCCAGGAGGGACTAGTATCCTACAATGAGCAGTTCTTC; cdr3_aa: CASSQEGLVSYNEQFF; v_call: TRBV4-2; j_call: TRBJ2-1; d_call: TRBD2; clone_size: few
cdr3_nt: TGTGCCAGGACAGGGGAAACCCAAGAGACCCAGTACTTC; cdr3_aa: CARTGETQETQYF; v_call: TRBV11-2; j_call: TRBJ2-5; d_call: TRBD1; clone_size: .
cdr3_nt: TGTGCCAGCAGTTACTCTGCGAGGCCGTCCGACTACGAGCAGTACTTC; cdr3_aa: CASSYSARPSDYEQYF; v_call: TRBV6-5; j_call: TRBJ2-7; d_call: .; clone_size: .
cdr3_nt: TGTGCCAGCATTCCGGGACTACTCGTTCACGAGCAGTACTTC; cdr3_aa: CASIPGLLVHEQYF; v_call: TRBV6-5; j_call: TRBJ2-7; d_call: TRBD2; clone_size: .
cdr3_nt: TGTGCCACCAGCGATCGGGGGACAGGGAGGTCTTGGTACCAAGAGACCCAGTACTTC; cdr3_aa: CATSDRGTGRSWYQETQYF; v_call: TRBV24-1; j_call: TRBJ2-5; d_call: TRBD1; clone_size: few
cdr3_nt: TGTGCCTGGAGTAAAGGGGAATGGAATCAGCCCCAGCATTTT; cdr3_aa: CAWSKGEWNQPQHF; v_call: TRBV30; j_call: TRBJ1-5; d_call: .; clone_size: once
cdr3_nt: TGTGCCAGTAGTATAGATTCCGTCAGGAATCAGCCCCAGCATTTT; cdr3_aa: CASSIDSVRNQPQHF; v_call: TRBV19; j_call: TRBJ1-5; d_call: .; clone_size: .
cdr3_nt: TGTGCCAGCAGCGTAGGGGCAGGTTCGAATGAAAAACTGTTTTTT; cdr3_aa: CASSVGAGSNEKLFF; v_call: TRBV9; j_call: TRBJ1-4; d_call: .; clone_size: .
cdr3_nt: TGTGCCAGCAGACCGGACAGAGCATCGAACACTGAAGCTTTCTTT; cdr3_aa: CASRPDRASNTEAFF; v_call: TRBV11-2; j_call: TRBJ1-1; d_call: .; clone_size: .
cdr3_nt: TGTGCCAGCAGCGTAGGTCAGGGCCGTAATGAAAAACTGTTTTTT; cdr3_aa: CASSVGQGRNEKLFF; v_call: TRBV9; j_call: TRBJ1-4; d_call: .; clone_size: few
cdr3_nt: TGTGCCAGCAGTGTAGGCAGGGGAGAGGCTGGAAACACCATATATTTT; cdr3_aa: CASSVGRGEAGNTIYF; v_call: TRBV6-1; j_call: TRBJ1-3; d_call: .; clone_size: .
cdr3_nt: TGTGCCAGCAGCATCGAGGACAAGAAGGTTTATGGCTACACCTTC; cdr3_aa: CASSIEDKKVYGYTF; v_call: TRBV5-5; j_call: TRBJ1-2; d_call: .; clone_size: .
cdr3_nt: TGTGCCAGCAGCCGACTATCAAACGGTGAGCAGTTCTTC; cdr3_aa: CASSRLSNGEQFF; v_call: TRBV27; j_call: TRBJ2-1; d_call: .; clone_size: .
cdr3_nt: TGTGCCATCAGTGATACGGCCAGGGGGTATCAGCCCCAGCATTTT; cdr3_aa: CAISDTARGYQPQHF; v_call: TRBV10-3; j_call: TRBJ1-5; d_call: TRBD1; clone_size: .
cdr3_nt: TGTGCCAGCAGCTCGCGCCCTAGCGGGGGGGCCACAGATACGCAGTATTTT; cdr3_aa: CASSSRPSGGATDTQYF; v_call: TRBV13; j_call: TRBJ2-3; d_call: TRBD2; clone_size: .
cdr3_nt: TGTGCCAGCGCCCGGGAAGGCGATGGCTACACCTTC; cdr3_aa: CASAREGDGYTF; v_call: TRBV12-3/TRBV12-4; j_call: TRBJ1-2; d_call: .; clone_size: few
cdr3_nt: TGTGCCACCAGTGACCCACGACAGGGGACTAATGAAAAACTGTTTTTT; cdr3_aa: CATSDPRQGTNEKLFF; v_call: TRBV24-1; j_call: TRBJ1-4; d_call: TRBD1; clone_size: few
cdr3_nt: TGTGCCAGCAGCCCCAGGACTAGCGGGAGTCAAGAGACCCAGTACTTC; cdr3_aa: CASSPRTSGSQETQYF; v_call: TRBV3-1/TRBV3-2; j_call: TRBJ2-5; d_call: TRBD2; clone_size: .
cdr3_nt: TGTGCCAGCAGCACGCGGACAGGCAAAGAGACCCAGTACTTC; cdr3_aa: CASSTRTGKETQYF; v_call: TRBV9; j_call: TRBJ2-5; d_call: TRBD1; clone_size: .
cdr3_nt: TGTGCCAGCAGTCGGACTAGCGGCGATGAGCAGTTCTTC; cdr3_aa: CASSRTSGDEQFF; v_call: TRBV6-4; j_call: TRBJ2-1; d_call: TRBD2; clone_size: .
cdr3_nt: TGTGCCAGCAAGGACACTAACTATGGCTACACCTTC; cdr3_aa: CASKDTNYGYTF; v_call: TRBV6-5; j_call: TRBJ1-2; d_call: .; clone_size: .